Each of the 5 T cell receptor beta chains below was sequenced from the same sample in a study of blood T cell repertoires in COVID-19. The table came from immunoSEQ multiplex PCR; TCRdb's copy has only in-frame clones and leaves some out. The table lists around 88,000 clones, approximately 81% of them singletons. The sample consisted of peripheral blood. These receptor sequences come from a man aged 55 to 70 with acute or convalescent COVID-19.

To note about this clone: In the same sample, other DNA sequences code for this CDR3. The chain joins TRBV28 to TRBJ2-1, with D maybe TRBD2 (6 bases). This CDR3 has 13 amino acids. Germline CDR1 is MDHEN and CDR2 is SYDVKM. The V end was cut by 5 bases, the J end by 4 bases, with 9 bases between. In DNA, the CDR3 is TGTGCCAGCAGTCGCAGCGGGTACAATGAGCAGTTCTTC. Encoded protein: CASSRSGYNEQFF.

This chain connects TRBV20-1 to TRBJ2-7; TRBD2 matches 10 bases. CDR1 and CDR2 from the germline V gene are DFQATT and SNEGSKA (reference sequence). V trimming: 3 bases; J trimming: 5 bases; junction bases outside the gene matches: 4. The CDR3 has 13 amino acids. The CDR3 DNA reads TGCAGTGCTAGTGCCGGACTAGCGGACGAGCAGTACTTC. Translating it yields CSASAGLADEQYF.

The CDR3 DNA follows: TGTGCCAGCTCACTGACCAACCGGGAGGGCCGTGATACGCAGTATTTT. It is translated as CASSLTNREGRDTQYF. The chain is built from TRBV18 and TRBJ2-3; 8 nucleotides match TRBD2. Germline assignment: CDR1 KGHSH and CDR2 LQKENI. This CDR3 is 16 amino acids long. After removal of 4 bases from V and 6 bases from J, the junction contained 12 bases not matched to a gene.

The rearrangement joins TRBV3-1 (or the pseudogene TRBV3-2) to TRBJ2-2, with D perhaps TRBD2 (6 bases). Germline V gives CDR1 LGHDT, CDR2 YNNKEL (reference sequence). The CDR3 has 18 residues. Trimming shortened V by 0 bases and J by 5 bases, and 19 bases separated the two germline ends. The CDR3 reads CASSQDLWAGWGTGELFF. In nucleotides, the CDR3 is TGTGCCAGCAGCCAAGATCTTTGGGCGGGGTGGGGAACCGGGGAGCTGTTTTTT.

The CDR3 here is CASSLSLAGPIYYTGELFF. The CDR3 DNA sequence: TGTGCCAGCAGTTTATCTCTAGCGGGACCGATATACTACACCGGGGAGCTGTTTTTT. This rearrangement joins TRBV28 to TRBJ2-2; TRBD2 aligns across 9 bases. V was pared by 1 base and J by 3 bases, with 12 bases of the junction left unmatched. Germline assignment: CDR1 MDHEN and CDR2 SYDVKM. The CDR3 sequence is 19 residues long.